Below are 30 T cell receptor beta chains sequenced from a single sample in a study of CD8+ T cells in alopecia areata. cDNA serving as the sequencing template came from extracted, reverse transcribed RNA. The assay was immunoSEQ multiplex PCR, and TCRdb's table has in-frame clones only and misses some. The sample holds 170,000 or so clones; roughly 60% are singletons and the top ten take 1.5% to 2%. The sample here was CD4+ T cells sorted from blood, taken at week 0. The receptors were sampled from a human donor with alopecia areata.

The chain couples TRBV11-1 to TRBJ2-2; 12 nucleotides agree with TRBD2. The CDR3 totals 16 residues. The V segment lost 6 bases and the J segment 1 base; nucleotides outside the gene matches: 3. The germline V gene encodes CDR1 SGHAT and CDR2 FQDESV (reference sequence). CDR3 coding DNA: TGTGCCAGCAGACCGACTAGCGGGAGGAACACCGGGGAGCTGTTTTTT. As protein: CASRPTSGRNTGELFF.

The chain employs TRBV7-9 and TRBJ2-3; TRBD2 might be the D (6 bases). V lost 5 bases to trimming and J lost 0 bases, with 21 bases between them. The CDR3 spans 18 residues. CDR1 and CDR2 from the germline V gene are SEHNR and FQNEAQ (reference sequence). CDR3 region: CASSKGVLGGASTDTQYF. DNA for the CDR3: TGTGCCAGCAGCAAAGGGGTCCTCGGGGGAGCGAGCACAGATACGCAGTATTTT.

There are a few counts of this clone. This chain uses TRBV5-1 with TRBJ2-2, with 7 positions matching TRBD1. The germline V gene has CDR1 SGHRS and CDR2 YFSETQ. The CDR3 has 16 residues. V trimming: 4 bases; J trimming: 5 bases; junction bases outside the gene matches: 11. The CDR3 bases are TGCGCCAGCAGCCCCCCGAGGACAGGAGGTACCGGGGAGCTGTTTTTT. This sequence encodes CASSPPRTGGTGELFF.

V and J are TRBV20-1 and TRBJ1-2; no reliable D call. This CDR3 has 11 residues. Germline V CDR1 and CDR2: DFQATT, SNEGSKA (reference sequence). The CDR3 sequence is CSPASEYGYTF. CDR3 DNA sequence: TGCAGCCCCGCGTCAGAATATGGCTACACCTTC.

The J gene is TRBJ2-7, the V gene TRBV4-3, with 7 bases fitting TRBD1. CDR1 is LGHNA, CDR2 YSLEER, per germline. The CDR3 sequence is 13 residues long. Trimming at V came to 3 bases and at J to 6 bases, leaving 5 bases not matched to a gene. This CDR3 reads CASSHDRAGEQYF. CDR3 DNA: TGCGCCAGCAGCCACGACAGGGCGGGCGAGCAGTACTTC.

This clone occurred many times. This rearrangement joins TRBV27 to TRBJ1-5; 12 bases fit TRBD1. The CDR3 loop spans 15 amino acids. Germline CDR1 and CDR2: MNHEY and SMNVEV (reference sequence). Trimming took 5 bases from V and 6 from J; bases not matched to a gene: 5. CDR3 DNA: TGTGCCAGCAGTGCGGGACAGGGGGCGCGTCAGCCCCAGCATTTT. Translating it yields CASSAGQGARQPQHF.

The CDR3 region is CASSLTLGEQYF. CDR3 DNA: TGTGCCAGCAGCCTTACTCTAGGCGAGCAGTACTTC. The V and J genes are TRBV5-6 and TRBJ2-7; D is undetermined. V shed 4 bases and J shed 6 bases, with 11 bases lying between them. This CDR3 spans 12 amino acids. The germline gives CDR1 SGHDT, CDR2 YYEEEE.

V usage is TRBV9 and J usage is TRBJ1-2; D is ambiguous. Trimming took off 0 bases at V and 4 bases at J, with 7 bases between the two ends. Germline V CDR1 and CDR2: SGDLS, YYNGEE. The CDR3 has 13 amino acids. In nucleotides, the CDR3 is TGTGCCAGCAGCGTAGATCACATCTATGGCTACACCTTC. This translates into CASSVDHIYGYTF. The full variable domain, in which reference TRBV9 and TRBJ1-2 provide the parts outside the CDR3, is DSGVTQTPKHLITATGQRVTLRCSPRSGDLSVYWYQQSLDQGLQFLIQYYNGEERAKGNILERFSAQQFPDLHSELNLSSLELGDSALYFCASSVDHIYGYTFGSGTRLTVV.

The table lists this clone with a count of one. The gene calls are TRBV30 and TRBJ1-3; maybe TRBD1 (6 bases). Trimming stripped 5 bases from V and 0 bases from J, with 11 bases between. The CDR3 contains 14 residues. Germline CDR1 GTSNPN, CDR2 SVGIG (reference sequence). This CDR3 is CAWADSYSGNTIYF. CDR3 DNA sequence: TGTGCCTGGGCGGACAGCTACTCTGGAAACACCATATATTTT.

This clone has a handful of counts. This chain uses TRBV15 with TRBJ1-5; 11 bases line up with TRBD1. The CDR3 covers 16 residues. J lost 4 bases, V lost 1 base, and 3 bases had no gene match. Germline V lookup: CDR1 LNHNV, CDR2 YYDKDF (reference sequence). The CDR3 DNA follows: TGTGCCACCAGCAGAGGGGACAGGGGGTCGAATCAGCCCCAGCATTTT. Translating gives CATSRGDRGSNQPQHF. Variable domain in full (rest from reference TRBV15 and TRBJ1-5): DAMVIQNPRYQVTQFGKPVTLSCSQTLNHNVMYWYQQKSSQAPKLLFHYYDKDFNNEADTPDNFQSRRPNTSFCFLDIRSPGLGDTAMYLCATSRGDRGSNQPQHFGDGTRLSIL.

V usage is TRBV6-5 and J usage is TRBJ1-2, with D tentatively TRBD1 (5 bases). The CDR3 covers 11 residues. Looked up from germline, CDR1 is MNHEY and CDR2 is SVGAGI. The V end was cut by 7 bases, the J end by 8 bases, with 11 bases between. This CDR3 is CASKAGWGYTF. CDR3 bases: TGTGCCAGCAAAGCAGGGTGGGGCTACACCTTC.

J is TRBJ1-1 and V is TRBV19, with a tentative D call TRBD1 (5 bases). Germline V CDR1 and CDR2: LNHDA, SQIVND (reference sequence). V shed 5 bases and J shed 1 base, with 8 bases lying between them. This CDR3 is 13 amino acids long. The CDR3 nucleotides read TGTGCCAGTAGTCGGGGGAGGAACACTGAAGCTTTCTTT. This sequence encodes CASSRGRNTEAFF.

The chain joins TRBV29-1 to TRBJ2-7; TRBD1 aligns across 12 bases. Germline V gene lookup returns CDR1 SQVTM and CDR2 ANQGSEA. Trimming cost V 4 bases and J 6 bases; bases outside gene matches: 16. This CDR3 has 17 amino acids. CDR3 in amino acids: CSVGNQAFGTGGSEQYF. The CDR3 DNA sequence: TGCAGCGTTGGAAATCAAGCCTTTGGGACAGGGGGCAGCGAGCAGTACTTC.

This clone has a handful of counts. The rearrangement joins TRBV2 to TRBJ2-7; 12 nucleotides align to TRBD2. The V gene's germline CDR1 is SNHLY and CDR2 FYNNEI. There are 16 residues in the CDR3. The V gene end was trimmed by 5 bases and the J gene end by 0 bases; junction bases not matched to a gene: 5. In DNA form, the CDR3 reads TGTGCCAGCAGTTCCATGACTAGCGGGGGCTCCTACGAGCAGTACTTC. It translates to CASSSMTSGGSYEQYF.

The rearrangement uses TRBV7-2 and TRBJ2-1, with a tentative D call TRBD2 (5 bases). This CDR3 is built from 18 residues. Germline V gene data show CDR1 as SGHTA and CDR2 as FQGNSA. The V gene lost 2 bases and the J gene lost 0 bases, with 17 bases spanning the gap. The CDR3 nucleotides read TGTGCCAGCAGCTTAAGGGTCTCTAATAGCGTCTCCTACAATGAGCAGTTCTTC. Translated, it gives CASSLRVSNSVSYNEQFF.

The chain carries TRBV5-6 and TRBJ1-2; TRBD1 matches at 7 bases. Germline V gives CDR1 SGHDT, CDR2 YYEEEE. The CDR3 is made up of 14 amino acids. With V trimmed by 8 bases and J by 5 bases, 12 bases remained unmatched. The CDR3 sequence: CARTGRDRAYGYTF. The CDR3 DNA reads as TGTGCCAGAACGGGCCGGGACAGAGCTTATGGCTACACCTTC.

The chain is built from TRBV6-4 and TRBJ1-5; D is undetermined. In germline, CDR1 is MRHNA, CDR2 SNTAGT. This CDR3 is 13 amino acids long. Trimming cost V 6 bases and J 3 bases, with 9 bases left between them. The CDR3 sequence is CASSQKPNQPQHF. The CDR3 DNA reads as TGTGCCAGCAGCCAGAAACCCAATCAGCCCCAGCATTTT.

This chain joins TRBV25-1 and TRBJ2-7; a weak D match, TRBD2 (5 bases). The CDR3 covers 13 residues. Germline V gives CDR1 MGHDK, CDR2 SYGVNS. Trimming removed 6 bases at V and 9 bases at J, with 18 bases between. CDR3 amino acids: CASRGEPLRGQYF. DNA of the CDR3: TGTGCCAGCAGGGGAGAACCCCTACGCGGGCAGTACTTC.

There are a few counts of this clone. V and J are TRBV25-1 and TRBJ2-1; 7 bases align to TRBD2. The CDR3 sequence is 15 residues long. Trimming removed 3 bases from V and 7 bases from J; junction bases left unmatched: 9. In germline, CDR1 is MGHDK, CDR2 SYGVNS. CDR3 region: CASSDSGPKGNEQFF. The CDR3 nucleotides are TGTGCCAGCAGTGATAGCGGGCCTAAAGGGAATGAGCAGTTCTTC.

This clone was seen ten or more times. This chain joins TRBV6-1 and TRBJ2-1, with 11 positions matching TRBD2. The V gene's germline CDR1 is MNHNS and CDR2 SASEGT. CDR3 size: 16 residues. J lost 1 base, V lost 4 bases, and 3 bases had no gene match. This CDR3 reads CASSALAGGSYNEQFF. In DNA, the CDR3 is TGTGCCAGCAGTGCCCTAGCGGGGGGTTCCTACAATGAGCAGTTCTTC.

This sequence joins TRBV29-1 and TRBJ1-1, with a tentative D call TRBD1 (5 bases). The CDR3 extends over 17 amino acids. Looked up from germline, CDR1 is SQVTM and CDR2 is ANQGSEA. Deletions cut 6 bases from V and 2 bases from J, with 25 bases between. CDR3 protein: CSVLWGDGTPTNTEAFF. The CDR3 nucleotides read TGCAGCGTCCTCTGGGGGGACGGGACGCCTACTAACACTGAAGCTTTCTTT.

In this sample, this clone turned up once. The V gene is TRBV5-1, the J gene TRBJ1-1; tentatively, D is TRBD1 (6 bases). V dropped 4 bases and J dropped 8 bases, with 15 bases sitting between them. This CDR3 has 13 amino acids. Germline assignment: CDR1 SGHRS and CDR2 YFSETQ. The CDR3, as DNA: TGCGCCAGCAGCCTTACAGGGATCCACGAAGCTTTCTTT. The encoded protein is CASSLTGIHEAFF.

This chain connects TRBV2 to TRBJ2-1; D gene ambiguous. CDR1 is SNHLY and CDR2 is FYNNEI in the germline V gene. CDR3 size: 12 residues. V lost 6 bases and J lost 8, with 11 bases in between. Here the CDR3 reads CASSRYRDEQFF. Here the CDR3 DNA reads TGTGCCAGCAGCCGTTATCGGGATGAGCAGTTCTTC.

V gene TRBV27 combines with J gene TRBJ1-6; 8 bases match TRBD1. CDR1 is MNHEY, CDR2 SMNVEV, per germline (reference sequence). The V segment lost 6 bases and the J segment 7 bases; nucleotides outside the gene matches: 5. The CDR3 covers 14 residues. The CDR3 bases are TGTGCCAGCAGGGAGACAGGGGTGAATTCACCCCTCCACTTT. Translating gives CASRETGVNSPLHF.

The V and J genes are TRBV5-1 and TRBJ2-5; no clear D. The CDR3 is made up of 16 amino acids. Germline V gene sequence: CDR1 SGHRS, CDR2 YFSETQ. V lost 4 bases to trimming and J lost 1 base, with 17 bases between them. CDR3 DNA sequence: TGCGCCAGCAGCATTACGGACCTTTTCCCCCAAGAGACCCAGTACTTC. Amino acids: CASSITDLFPQETQYF.

This chain connects TRBV7-9 to TRBJ1-4; a weak D match, TRBD1 (5 bases). Per the germline V gene, CDR1 is SEHNR and CDR2 is FQNEAQ (reference sequence). The V end lost 3 bases, the J end lost 4 bases, and 9 bases lay between the germline ends. The CDR3 loop spans 14 amino acids. In DNA form, the CDR3 reads TGTGCCAGCAGCTTCCCAGGGCTTAATGAAAAACTGTTTTTT. Its protein is CASSFPGLNEKLFF.

Of note for this clone: Other nucleotide sequences in the sample specify the same CDR3. This rearrangement joins TRBV9 to TRBJ2-7, with 7 bases identical to TRBD1. Per germline, CDR1 SGDLS and CDR2 YYNGEE. CDR3 length: 14 residues. The J segment lost 0 bases and the V segment lost 4 bases, leaving 4 bases of the junction unmatched. In nucleotides, the CDR3 is TGTGCCAGCAGCCCCACAGGGGACTCCTACGAGCAGTACTTC. As protein: CASSPTGDSYEQYF.

The rearrangement links TRBV30 to TRBJ1-1; possible D gene TRBD1, 6 bases. Trimming removed 3 bases from V and 1 base from J, with 9 bases in between. This CDR3 has 13 amino acids. Germline V lookup: CDR1 GTSNPN, CDR2 SVGIG (reference sequence). The CDR3 nucleotides read TGTGCCTGGAGAACCAGGGGGAACACTGAAGCTTTCTTT. Translation gives CAWRTRGNTEAFF. Drawing the rest from reference TRBV30 and TRBJ1-1, the complete variable domain is SQTIHQWPATLVQPVGSPLSLECTVEGTSNPNLYWYRQAAGRGLQLLFYSVGIGQISSEVPQNLSASRPQDRQFILSSKKLLLSDSGFYLCAWRTRGNTEAFFGQGTRLTVV.

The V and J genes are TRBV9 and TRBJ1-6; D is unclear. This CDR3 is built from 12 residues. Germline V gene lookup returns CDR1 SGDLS and CDR2 YYNGEE. The V end lost 3 bases, the J end lost 6 bases, and 4 bases lay between the germline ends. The CDR3 loop reads CASSASNSPLHF. The CDR3 nucleotides are TGTGCCAGCAGCGCTTCTAATTCACCCCTCCACTTT.

The rearrangement joins TRBV10-3 to TRBJ2-3, with 14 bases matching TRBD2. Germline CDR1 is ENHRY and CDR2 is SYGVKD. The CDR3 has 18 amino acids. Losses at the gene ends were 4 bases for V and 0 bases for J; bases not matched to a gene: 6. CDR3 sequence: CAISGGTSGGASTDTQYF. The DNA for the CDR3 is TGTGCCATCAGTGGAGGGACTAGCGGGGGTGCTAGCACAGATACGCAGTATTTT.